The 3 T cell receptor beta chains below come from one sample, sequenced in a study of neoadjuvant anti-PD-1 for oral cavity cancer (dated by TCRdb to the early 2020s). Libraries came from the immunoSEQ multiplex PCR assay. TCRdb carries this immuneACCESS record with in-frame sequences only. Its versions omit some clonotypes, under half of them owing to an unresolved V gene in the studies checked, with the rest unexplained. The sample profile shows under 85,000 clones; approximately 84% of them were found once. About 3.1% of the sample is in the top ten clones. Interpreted using the paper, the time point label stands for: before neoadjuvant nivolumab. Here the sequenced sample was PBMCs, taken before nivolumab (anti-PD-1) treatment. Source of these receptors: a person aged 40 to 85 with oral cavity squamous cell carcinoma.

V gene TRBV10-3 combines with J gene TRBJ2-3, with no clear D. Per the germline V gene, CDR1 is ENHRY and CDR2 is SYGVKD. V lost 6 bases to trimming and J lost 2 bases, with 9 bases between them. The CDR3 consists of 13 residues. This chain's CDR3 is CAISKDPTDTQYF. The CDR3 nucleotides are TGTGCCATCAGCAAAGACCCCACAGATACGCAGTATTTT.

The CDR3: CASSEDVRYGYTF. CDR3 bases: TGTGCCAGTAGTGAGGACGTCCGCTATGGCTACACCTTC. This chain uses TRBV19 with TRBJ1-2; D gene ambiguous. V was shortened by 5 bases and J by 4 bases, with 11 bases between the two germline ends. The length of the CDR3 is 13 residues. Germline V gene lookup returns CDR1 LNHDA and CDR2 SQIVND (reference sequence).

CDR3 sequence reads: CASSYTGQNTEAFF. CDR3 DNA sequence: TGTGCCAGCAGTTACACCGGCCAAAACACTGAAGCTTTCTTT. J is TRBJ1-1 and V is TRBV7-6, with D hard to call. Germline lookup yields CDR1 SGHVS and CDR2 FNYEAQ. Trimming shortened V by 6 bases and J by 2 bases, and 13 bases separated the two germline ends. The CDR3 is made up of 14 amino acids. Full variable domain (rest looked up from reference TRBV7-6 and TRBJ1-1): GAGVSQSPRYKVTKRGQDVALRCDPISGHVSLYWYRQALGQGPEFLTYFNYEAQQDKSGLPNDRFSAERPEGSISTLTIQRTEQRDSAMYRCASSYTGQNTEAFFGQGTRLTVV.